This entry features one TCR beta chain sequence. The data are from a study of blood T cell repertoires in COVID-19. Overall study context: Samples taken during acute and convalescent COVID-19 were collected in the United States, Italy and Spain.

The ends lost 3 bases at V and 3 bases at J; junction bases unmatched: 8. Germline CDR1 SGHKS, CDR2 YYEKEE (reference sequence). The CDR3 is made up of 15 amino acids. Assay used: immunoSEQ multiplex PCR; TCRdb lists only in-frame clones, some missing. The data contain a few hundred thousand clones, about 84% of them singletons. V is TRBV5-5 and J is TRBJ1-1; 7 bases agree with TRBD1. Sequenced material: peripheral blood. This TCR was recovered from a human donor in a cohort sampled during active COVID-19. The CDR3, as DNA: TGTGCCAGCAGCTCGGCCGCCAGGGGGGACACTGAAGCTTTCTTT. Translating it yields CASSSAARGDTEAFF. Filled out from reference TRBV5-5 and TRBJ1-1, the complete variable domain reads DAGVTQSPTHLIKTRGQQVTLRCSPISGHKSVSWYQQVLGQGPQFIFQYYEKEERGRGNFPDRFSARQFPNYSSELNVNALLLGDSALYLCASSSAARGDTEAFFGQGTRLTVV.